This is a list of T cell receptor beta chains from one sample in a study of T cell clones after liver transplantation. The table came from immunoSEQ multiplex PCR; TCRdb's copy has only in-frame clones and leaves some out. The sample contains some 45,000 clones, about 82% of which appear only once. The sample was CD4+ T cells from blood, taken 24 months after liver transplant. The receptors stem from a human patient who received a liver transplant. Some T cells may be supplied by the graft donor. The CDR3 runs from the conserved cysteine through the conserved F or W. The D gene is left open where the match is weak. Clone size is given for some rows only: seen once, a few or many times, or a class if the clone is expanded.

j_call: TRBJ2-3; v_call: TRBV19; d_call: NA; clone_size: NA; cdr3_nt: TGTGCCAGTAGTAGCTGGGACATCCGTGGCACAGATACGCAGTATTTT; cdr3_aa: CASSSWDIRGTDTQYF
j_call: TRBJ2-7; v_call: TRBV4-2; d_call: NA; clone_size: few; cdr3_nt: TGTGCCAGCAGCCAACTCCGGGACGCTTCCTACGAGCAGTACTTC; cdr3_aa: CASSQLRDASYEQYF
j_call: TRBJ1-1; v_call: TRBV9; d_call: NA; clone_size: NA; cdr3_nt: TGTGCCAGCAGCGCAGGATTATCTCTTACTGAAGCTTTCTTT; cdr3_aa: CASSAGLSLTEAFF
j_call: TRBJ2-2; v_call: TRBV19; d_call: NA; clone_size: NA; cdr3_nt: TGTGCCAGTAGTATTAGCGCCGGGGAGCTGTTTTTT; cdr3_aa: CASSISAGELFF
j_call: TRBJ2-3; v_call: TRBV5-1; d_call: NA; clone_size: once; cdr3_nt: TGCGCCAGCAGCTTGGGTCCAGCGAGGACAGATACGCAGTATTTT; cdr3_aa: CASSLGPARTDTQYF
j_call: TRBJ2-7; v_call: TRBV29-1; d_call: NA; clone_size: NA; cdr3_nt: TGCAGCGTTGCACCCACTCGGGGCCTCGAGCAGTACTTC; cdr3_aa: CSVAPTRGLEQYF
j_call: TRBJ1-4; v_call: TRBV5-1; d_call: NA; clone_size: NA; cdr3_nt: TGCGCCAGCAGCTTGAGCCCAGGGATTAATGAAAAACTGTTTTTT; cdr3_aa: CASSLSPGINEKLFF
j_call: TRBJ2-6; v_call: TRBV30; d_call: NA; clone_size: NA; cdr3_nt: TGTGCCTGGAGGACGGCCGGGGCCAACGTCCTGACTTTC; cdr3_aa: CAWRTAGANVLTF
j_call: TRBJ2-1; v_call: TRBV18; d_call: TRBD2; clone_size: NA; cdr3_nt: TGTGCCAGCTCACCATTAGCGGGAGCGGGTAATGAGCAGTTCTTC; cdr3_aa: CASSPLAGAGNEQFF
j_call: TRBJ1-1; v_call: TRBV30; d_call: NA; clone_size: few; cdr3_nt: TGTGCCTGGAGTGAGGGGGTCGCCGAGTCTGAAGCTTTCTTT; cdr3_aa: CAWSEGVAESEAFF
j_call: TRBJ1-1; v_call: TRBV6-1; d_call: NA; clone_size: few; cdr3_nt: TGTGCCAGCGACGACAGGCACACTGAAGCTTTCTTT; cdr3_aa: CASDDRHTEAFF
j_call: TRBJ2-7; v_call: TRBV5-8; d_call: NA; clone_size: NA; cdr3_nt: TGTGCCAGCAGCCCAATCTACGAGCAGTACTTC; cdr3_aa: CASSPIYEQYF
j_call: TRBJ2-2; v_call: TRBV7-3; d_call: TRBD2; clone_size: NA; cdr3_nt: TGTGCCAGCAGCTTAGAACTAGCGGGGATCGGGGAGCTGTTTTTT; cdr3_aa: CASSLELAGIGELFF
j_call: TRBJ2-5; v_call: TRBV19; d_call: TRBD1; clone_size: NA; cdr3_nt: TGTGCCAGTAGTTGGGGACAGGGTTTAACTGAGACCCAGTACTTC; cdr3_aa: CASSWGQGLTETQYF
j_call: TRBJ1-3; v_call: TRBV7-8; d_call: NA; clone_size: few; cdr3_nt: TGTGCCAGCAGCTTAACAAACCAGGGTGGAAACACCATATATTTT; cdr3_aa: CASSLTNQGGNTIYF
j_call: TRBJ1-1; v_call: TRBV5-1; d_call: TRBD1; clone_size: NA; cdr3_nt: TGCGCCAGCAGCCCCTCCGGGACAGGGATGAACACTGAAGCTTTCTTT; cdr3_aa: CASSPSGTGMNTEAFF
j_call: TRBJ1-5; v_call: TRBV7-8; d_call: NA; clone_size: NA; cdr3_nt: TGTGCCAGCAGCTTAGGGGCCTATCAGCCCCAGCATTTT; cdr3_aa: CASSLGAYQPQHF
j_call: TRBJ2-2; v_call: TRBV27; d_call: TRBD1; clone_size: once; cdr3_nt: TGTGCCAGCATGGGACAGGGAGTGTTCCGGGAGCTGTTTTTT; cdr3_aa: CASMGQGVFRELFF
j_call: TRBJ1-4; v_call: TRBV18; d_call: NA; clone_size: NA; cdr3_nt: TGTGCCAGCTCACCAGGGCCGCGGGGCGATGAAAAACTGTTTTTT; cdr3_aa: CASSPGPRGDEKLFF
j_call: TRBJ2-3; v_call: TRBV6-4; d_call: TRBD2; clone_size: NA; cdr3_nt: TGTGCCAGCAGTGAGTGGATTGCGGGGGGGCGTTATACAGATACGCAGTATTTT; cdr3_aa: CASSEWIAGGRYTDTQYF
j_call: TRBJ1-3; v_call: TRBV9; d_call: NA; clone_size: NA; cdr3_nt: TGTGCCAGCAGCGCTCGGGGGTCTGGAAACACCATATATTTT; cdr3_aa: CASSARGSGNTIYF
j_call: TRBJ1-5; v_call: TRBV28; d_call: NA; clone_size: NA; cdr3_nt: TGTGCCAGCAGTTCGGGGCCCCAGCATTTT; cdr3_aa: CASSSGPQHF
j_call: TRBJ1-1; v_call: TRBV9; d_call: NA; clone_size: NA; cdr3_nt: TGTGCCAGCAGCGTGACGGACACTGAAGCTTTCTTT; cdr3_aa: CASSVTDTEAFF
j_call: TRBJ1-2; v_call: TRBV19; d_call: NA; clone_size: NA; cdr3_nt: TGTGCCAGTAGTATGTCGACAGGCTTTAATCGAGATGGCTACACCTTC; cdr3_aa: CASSMSTGFNRDGYTF
j_call: TRBJ2-1; v_call: TRBV5-1; d_call: NA; clone_size: NA; cdr3_nt: TGCGCCAGCAGCTCGATCGTTCCTGGACAATCCTACAATGAGCAGTTCTTC; cdr3_aa: CASSSIVPGQSYNEQFF
j_call: TRBJ2-6; v_call: TRBV5-1; d_call: TRBD1; clone_size: NA; cdr3_nt: TGCGCCAGCAGCATGGGACAGGCTGGGGCCAACGTCCTGACTTTC; cdr3_aa: CASSMGQAGANVLTF
j_call: TRBJ1-3; v_call: TRBV5-6; d_call: NA; clone_size: NA; cdr3_nt: TGTGCCAGCACCAGGCTCTCTGGAAACACCATATATTTT; cdr3_aa: CASTRLSGNTIYF